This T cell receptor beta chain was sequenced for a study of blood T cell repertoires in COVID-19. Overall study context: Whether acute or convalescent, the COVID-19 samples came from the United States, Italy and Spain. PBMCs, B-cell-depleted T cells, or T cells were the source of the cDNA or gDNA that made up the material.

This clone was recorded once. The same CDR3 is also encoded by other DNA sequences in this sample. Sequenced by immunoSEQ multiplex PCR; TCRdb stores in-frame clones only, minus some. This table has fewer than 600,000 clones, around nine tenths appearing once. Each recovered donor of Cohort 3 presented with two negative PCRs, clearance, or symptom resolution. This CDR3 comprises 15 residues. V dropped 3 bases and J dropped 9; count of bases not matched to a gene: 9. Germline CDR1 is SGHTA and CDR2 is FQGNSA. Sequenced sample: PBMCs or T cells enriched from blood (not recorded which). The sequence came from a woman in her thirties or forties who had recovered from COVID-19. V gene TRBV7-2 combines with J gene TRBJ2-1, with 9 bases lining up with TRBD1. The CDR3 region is CASSFDRGGVAEQFF. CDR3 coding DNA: TGTGCCAGCAGCTTCGACAGGGGGGGGGTAGCTGAGCAGTTCTTC.